This entry features one T cell receptor beta chain sequence. Its antigen is currently unknown. The libraries were made with immunoSEQ v3. Libraries were prepared by immunoSEQ multiplex PCR; TCRdb keeps only in-frame clonotypes and omits some of them. The repertoire holds 95,000 or so clones, with about 71% as singletons. This sample's time point: pre-treatment sample, taken before nivolumab and TIL therapy. Tumor tissue came from excised metastases, mostly pleural nodules or supraclavicular lymph nodes. This sample was included in a study of TIL therapy for anti-PD-1-resistant metastatic lung cancer. Study-wide background: Most patients had lung adenocarcinoma; a handful of tumors were EGFR-mutant, two ALK-rearranged; half smoked currently or formerly. Study-wide results and caveats: Many TIL product clones were absent from baseline tumor, suggesting clonal contraction.

Germline V CDR1 and CDR2: LGHNA, YSLEER. Trimming cost V 3 bases and J 3 bases, with 11 bases left between them. This CDR3 region has 14 residues. Sequenced here: tumor tissue, sampled at baseline. This TCR was sampled from a person between 25 and 80 years old with non-small cell lung cancer. The V gene is TRBV4-3, the J gene TRBJ2-5; D might be TRBD2 (5 bases). Here the CDR3 reads CASSQRANEETQYF. Here the CDR3 DNA reads TGCGCCAGCAGCCAGAGGGCCAACGAAGAGACCCAGTACTTC.